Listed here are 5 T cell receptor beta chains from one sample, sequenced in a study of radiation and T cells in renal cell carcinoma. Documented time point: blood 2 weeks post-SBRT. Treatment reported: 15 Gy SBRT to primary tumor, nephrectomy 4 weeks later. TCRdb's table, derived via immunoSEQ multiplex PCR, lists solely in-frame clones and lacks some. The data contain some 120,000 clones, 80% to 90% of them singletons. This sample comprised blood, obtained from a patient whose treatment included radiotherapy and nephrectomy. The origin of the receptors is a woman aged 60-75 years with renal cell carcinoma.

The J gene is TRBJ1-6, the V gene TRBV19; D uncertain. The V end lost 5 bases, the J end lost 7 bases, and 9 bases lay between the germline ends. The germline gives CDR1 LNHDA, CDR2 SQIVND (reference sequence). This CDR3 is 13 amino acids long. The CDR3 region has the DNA TGTGCCAGTAGTCTCGACACCAATTCACCCCTCCACTTT. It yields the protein CASSLDTNSPLHF.

The CDR3 coding sequence is TGTGCCAGTAGTTCCACAGGAAATAATTCACCCCTCCACTTT. Protein sequence: CASSSTGNNSPLHF. The chain carries TRBV19 and TRBJ1-6; D is perhaps TRBD1 (5 bases). V lost 5 bases to trimming and J lost 5 bases, with 10 bases between them. The CDR3 covers 14 residues. Germline-derived CDR1 and CDR2 are LNHDA and SQIVND (reference sequence).

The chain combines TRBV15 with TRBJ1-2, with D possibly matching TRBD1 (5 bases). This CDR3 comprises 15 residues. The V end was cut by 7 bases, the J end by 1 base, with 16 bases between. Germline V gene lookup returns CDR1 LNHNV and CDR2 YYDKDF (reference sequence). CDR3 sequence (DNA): TGTGCCACCACGCCCGACAGACCTAATAACTATGGCTACACCTTC. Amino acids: CATTPDRPNNYGYTF.

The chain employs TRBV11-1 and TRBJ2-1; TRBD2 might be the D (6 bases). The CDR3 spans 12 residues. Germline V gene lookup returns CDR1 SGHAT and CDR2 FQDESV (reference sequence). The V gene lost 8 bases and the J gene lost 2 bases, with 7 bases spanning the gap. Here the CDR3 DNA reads TGTGCCAGCGGACTAACCTACAATGAGCAGTTCTTC. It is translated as CASGLTYNEQFF.

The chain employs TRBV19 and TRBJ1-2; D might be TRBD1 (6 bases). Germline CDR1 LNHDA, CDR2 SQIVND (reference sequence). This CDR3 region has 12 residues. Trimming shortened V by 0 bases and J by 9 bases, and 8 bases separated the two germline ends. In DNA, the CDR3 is TGTGCCAGTAGTATAGAAAGGGGGAGCTACACCTTC. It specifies CASSIERGSYTF. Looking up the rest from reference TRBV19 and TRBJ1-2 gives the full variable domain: DGGITQSPKYLFRKEGQNVTLSCEQNLNHDAMYWYRQDPGQGLRLIYYSQIVNDFQKGDIAEGYSVSREKKESFPLTVTSAQKNPTAFYLCASSIERGSYTFGSGTRLTVV.